Shown below are 9 T cell receptor beta chains from a single sample sequenced in a study of patients and donors after allogeneic stem cell transplantation. A single record per CDR3 protein comes from TCRdb applying MiXCR to the RT-PCR reads. Counted here are around 150,000 distinct CDR3 sequences, over 35% occurring once; the ten biggest clones make up around 50%. Material: blood, either unsorted or a sorted T cell fraction (not recorded which). These receptors came from a human donor who was either an allogeneic HSCT recipient or a stem cell or donor lymphocyte infusion donor (not recorded which). It is not recorded whose cells these are; they may come from a transplant donor.

V and J are TRBV20-1 and TRBJ2-7; 9 nucleotides agree with TRBD2. V lost 8 bases to trimming and J lost 3 bases; unmatched junction nucleotides: 5. The CDR3 covers 12 residues. Looked up from germline, CDR1 is DFQATT and CDR2 is SNEGSKA (reference sequence). CDR3 in amino acids: CSLSGGNYEQYV. DNA for the CDR3: TGCAGTCTCAGCGGGGGGAACTACGAGCAGTACGTC.

This clonotype was recorded a few times. This chain links TRBV27 with TRBJ2-2; D is undetermined. The V end lost 8 bases, the J end lost 0 bases, and 13 bases lay between the germline ends. CDR1 MNHEY and CDR2 SMNVEV come from the germline V gene (reference sequence). This CDR3 spans 15 amino acids. In nucleotides, the CDR3 is TGTGCCAGCGGCCGGTCGGCGCCGAACACCGGGGAGCTGTTTTTT. Translated, it gives CASGRSAPNTGELFF.

This chain links TRBV20-1 with TRBJ2-3; D unresolved. The CDR3 consists of 16 residues. Trimming removed 4 bases from V and 4 bases from J, with 21 bases in between. Germline CDR1 DFQATT, CDR2 SNEGSKA (reference sequence). CDR3 sequence: CSATLPRVGLADTQYF. In DNA, the CDR3 is TGCAGTGCTACCTTACCCCGGGTGGGTCTCGCAGATACGCAGTATTTT.

The chain joins TRBV29-1 to TRBJ2-5; maybe TRBD1 (5 bases). This CDR3 spans 14 amino acids. Germline V gene lookup returns CDR1 SQVTM and CDR2 ANQGSEA. V shed 1 base and J shed 3 bases, with 12 bases lying between them. As DNA, the CDR3 is TGCAGCGTTGAAGCCCCGGACAAGGAAGAGACCCAGTACTTC. Protein sequence: CSVEAPDKEETQYF.

This clonotype showed up just a few times. The chain joins TRBV27 to TRBJ1-5, with 11 nucleotides matching TRBD1. V lost 8 bases and J lost 4; bases outside the gene matches: 4. CDR3 length: 14 residues. Germline CDR1 MNHEY, CDR2 SMNVEV (reference sequence). CDR3 nucleotides: TGTGCCAGCGGACAGGGGGCGCGGAATCAGCCCCAGCATTTT. This encodes CASGQGARNQPQHF.

This clonotype was recorded a few times. J is TRBJ2-7 and V is TRBV20-1, with 9 bases identical to TRBD1. CDR3 size: 16 residues. Germline lookup yields CDR1 DFQATT and CDR2 SNEGSKA (reference sequence). V lost 5 bases, J lost 1 base, and 12 bases stayed unmatched. The CDR3 DNA reads TGCAGTGCTGGCTTACGGGGGACAGGGTATTCCTACGAGCAGTACGTC. It codes for CSAGLRGTGYSYEQYV.

The rearrangement joins TRBV12-3 or TRBV12-4 to TRBJ1-1; D is possibly TRBD1 (5 bases). The CDR3 runs 14 residues. Deletions cut 2 bases from V and 2 bases from J, with 9 bases between. The CDR3 is CASSLTDSNTEAFF. DNA of the CDR3: TGTGCCAGCAGTTTAACTGACAGCAACACTGAAGCTTTCTTT.

This clonotype was seen at least ten times. The chain employs TRBV12-3 or TRBV12-4 and TRBJ2-3; possibly TRBD1 or TRBD2 for D (5 bases each). The CDR3 covers 14 residues. The V end lost 6 bases, the J end lost 3 bases, and 13 bases lay between the germline ends. The DNA for the CDR3 is TGTGCCAGCAGCTTGGCTGGGGGAACAGATACGCAGTATTTT. This encodes CASSLAGGTDTQYF.

CDR3 protein: CASSGLTGGHEQFF. In DNA form, the CDR3 reads TGTGCCAGCAGCGGACTAACAGGGGGCCATGAGCAGTTCTTC. The rearrangement links TRBV9 to TRBJ2-1; 9 nucleotides match TRBD1. Germline-derived CDR1 and CDR2 are SGDLS and YYNGEE. V shed 3 bases and J 8 bases; nucleotides not matched to a gene: 6. The CDR3 runs to 14 residues.